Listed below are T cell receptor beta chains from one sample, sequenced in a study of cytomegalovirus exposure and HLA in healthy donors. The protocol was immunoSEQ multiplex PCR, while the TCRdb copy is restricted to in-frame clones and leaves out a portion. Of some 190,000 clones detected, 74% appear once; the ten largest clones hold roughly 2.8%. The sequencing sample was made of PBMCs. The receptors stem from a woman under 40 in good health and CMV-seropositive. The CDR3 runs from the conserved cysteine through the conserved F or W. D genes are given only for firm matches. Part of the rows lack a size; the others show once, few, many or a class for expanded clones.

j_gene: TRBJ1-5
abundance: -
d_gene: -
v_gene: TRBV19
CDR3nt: TGTGCCAGTGTAGCAGCGGTATATAGCAATCAGCCCCAGCATTTT
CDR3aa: CASVAAVYSNQPQHF

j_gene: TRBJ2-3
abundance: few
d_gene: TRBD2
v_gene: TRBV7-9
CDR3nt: TGTGCCAGCAGCTTAGTGCGGGAGTCGGCAGATACGCAGTATTTT
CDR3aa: CASSLVRESADTQYF

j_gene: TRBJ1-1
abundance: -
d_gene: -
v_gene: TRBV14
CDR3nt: TGTGCCAGCAGCCCGAGGCTATCGAACACTGAAGCTTTCTTT
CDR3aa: CASSPRLSNTEAFF

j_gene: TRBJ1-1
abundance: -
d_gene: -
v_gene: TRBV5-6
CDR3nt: TGTGCCAGCAGCCCGTCTGGGGCAGGGGACACTGAAGCTTTCTTT
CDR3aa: CASSPSGAGDTEAFF

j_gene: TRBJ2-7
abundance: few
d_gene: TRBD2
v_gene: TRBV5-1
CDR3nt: TGCGCCAGCAGCTTGTTTGGGACTAGCGGGAGTAGAGACGAGCAGTACTTC
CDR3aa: CASSLFGTSGSRDEQYF

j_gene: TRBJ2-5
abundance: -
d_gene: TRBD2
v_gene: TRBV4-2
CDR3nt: TGTGCCAGCAGCCAGGGGGGACTAGCGGTTTTGCAAGAGACCCAGTACTTC
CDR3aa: CASSQGGLAVLQETQYF

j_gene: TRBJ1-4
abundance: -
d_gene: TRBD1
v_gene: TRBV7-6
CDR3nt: TGTGCCAGCAGCTTGGGACAGGGATGGAAGGAAAAACTGTTTTTT
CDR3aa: CASSLGQGWKEKLFF

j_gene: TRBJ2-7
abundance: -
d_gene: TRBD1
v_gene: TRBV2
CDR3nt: TGTGCCACCGGACAGGGGCCGATCTACGAGCAGTACTTC
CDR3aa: CATGQGPIYEQYF

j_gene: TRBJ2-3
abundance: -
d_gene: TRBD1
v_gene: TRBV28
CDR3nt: TGTGCCAGCAGTTTACAGGGGGCCTCCAGCACAGATACGCAGTATTTT
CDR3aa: CASSLQGASSTDTQYF

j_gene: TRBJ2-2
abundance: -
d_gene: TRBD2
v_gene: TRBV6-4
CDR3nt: TGTGCCAGCAGTGACTCCCCCTTATCGAGGGAGGGCACCGGGGAGCTGTTTTTT
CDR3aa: CASSDSPLSREGTGELFF

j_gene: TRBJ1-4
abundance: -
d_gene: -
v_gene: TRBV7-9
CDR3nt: TGTGCCAGCAGCTTATCGGCAGGGAATGAAAAACTGTTTTTT
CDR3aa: CASSLSAGNEKLFF

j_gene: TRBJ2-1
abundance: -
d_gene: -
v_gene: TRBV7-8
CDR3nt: TGTGCCAGCGGTCAGGGGACCGATGAGCAGTTCTTC
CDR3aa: CASGQGTDEQFF

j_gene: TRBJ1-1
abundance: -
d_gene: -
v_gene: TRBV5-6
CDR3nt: TGTGCCAGCAGCTTAAGACAGGTGGAGGCTTTCTTT
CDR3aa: CASSLRQVEAFF

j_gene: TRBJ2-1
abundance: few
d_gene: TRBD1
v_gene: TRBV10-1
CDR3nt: TGCGCCAGCAGTACGGACAGGGGAGGTGAGCAGTTCTTC
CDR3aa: CASSTDRGGEQFF

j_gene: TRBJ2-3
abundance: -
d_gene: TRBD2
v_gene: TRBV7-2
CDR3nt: TGTGCCAGCAGCTTAGATACTAGCGGGAGAGATACGCAGTATTTT
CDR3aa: CASSLDTSGRDTQYF

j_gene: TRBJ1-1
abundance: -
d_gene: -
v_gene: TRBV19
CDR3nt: TGTGCCAGTAGTATGTTGGGGACACAGAACACTGAAGCTTTCTTT
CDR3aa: CASSMLGTQNTEAFF

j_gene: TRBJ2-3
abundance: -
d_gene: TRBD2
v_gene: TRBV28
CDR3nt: TGTGCCAGCAGTTACCCAGCGGGAGGCACAGATACGCAGTATTTT
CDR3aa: CASSYPAGGTDTQYF

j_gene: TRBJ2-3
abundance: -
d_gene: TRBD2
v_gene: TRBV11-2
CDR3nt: TGTGCCAGCAGCCCCACTAGCGGGAGGGCCGCTACGCAGTATTTT
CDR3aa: CASSPTSGRAATQYF

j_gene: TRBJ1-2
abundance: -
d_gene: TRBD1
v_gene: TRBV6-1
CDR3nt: TGTGCCAGCAGTCGAGCGGGAGGGGGCGGCTATGGCTACACCTTC
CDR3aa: CASSRAGGGGYGYTF

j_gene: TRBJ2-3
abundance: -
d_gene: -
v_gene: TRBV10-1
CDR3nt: TGCGCCAGCAGTGTGCGCCTATCGGATACGCAGTATTTT
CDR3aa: CASSVRLSDTQYF

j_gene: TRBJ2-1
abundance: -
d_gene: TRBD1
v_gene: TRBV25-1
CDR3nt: TGTGCCAGCAGCCGGGACAGCTACAATGAGCAGTTCTTC
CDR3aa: CASSRDSYNEQFF

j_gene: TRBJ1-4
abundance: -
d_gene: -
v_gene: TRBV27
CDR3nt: TGTGCCAGCAGTTTCGGCGGAGCCTCAACTAATGAAAAACTGTTTTTT
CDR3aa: CASSFGGASTNEKLFF

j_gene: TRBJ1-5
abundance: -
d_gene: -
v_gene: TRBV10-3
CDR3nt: TGTGCCATCAGCCAGGGAAGCAATCAGCCCCAGCATTTT
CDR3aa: CAISQGSNQPQHF

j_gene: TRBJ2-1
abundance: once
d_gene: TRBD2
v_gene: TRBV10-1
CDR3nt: TGCGCCAGCAGTGAGTCGATCGCGGGAGATGCCTACAATGAGCAGTTCTTC
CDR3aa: CASSESIAGDAYNEQFF

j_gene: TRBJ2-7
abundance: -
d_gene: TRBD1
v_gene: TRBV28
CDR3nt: TGTGCCAGCAGTCTCCCGGGACAGGGGGTTTGGGAGCAGTACTTC
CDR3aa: CASSLPGQGVWEQYF

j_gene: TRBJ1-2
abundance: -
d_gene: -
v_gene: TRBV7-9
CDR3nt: TGTTCCAGCAGCTTAGTGTACGGGGGCTACACCTTC
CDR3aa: CSSSLVYGGYTF

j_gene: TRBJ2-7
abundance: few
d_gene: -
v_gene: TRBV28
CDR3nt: TGTGCCAGCAGTTTTCGGGGGAACCGAAACGAGCAGTACTTC
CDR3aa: CASSFRGNRNEQYF

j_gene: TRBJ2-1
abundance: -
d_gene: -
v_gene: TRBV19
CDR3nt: TGTGCCAGTAGTATGGCGGGATCAGTCAATGAGCAGTTCTTC
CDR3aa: CASSMAGSVNEQFF

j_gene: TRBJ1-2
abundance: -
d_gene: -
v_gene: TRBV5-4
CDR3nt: TGTGCCAGCAGCCGTGACACAGACTATGGCTACACCTTC
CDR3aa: CASSRDTDYGYTF

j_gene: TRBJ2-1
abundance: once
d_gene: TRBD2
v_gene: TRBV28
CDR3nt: TGTGCCAGCAGTTCTTCTAGCGGGGGCTACAATGAGCAGTTCTTC
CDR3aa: CASSSSSGGYNEQFF

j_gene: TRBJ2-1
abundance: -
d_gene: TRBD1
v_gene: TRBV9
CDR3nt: TGTGCCAGCAGCTGGACAGGGGCCCTTAATGGGGATGAGCAGTTCTTC
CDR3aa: CASSWTGALNGDEQFF

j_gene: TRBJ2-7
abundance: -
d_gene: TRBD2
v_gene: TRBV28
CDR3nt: TGTGCCAGCAGTTTGTACGGGAGGCGGTCAGGCGAGCAGTACTTC
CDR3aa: CASSLYGRRSGEQYF